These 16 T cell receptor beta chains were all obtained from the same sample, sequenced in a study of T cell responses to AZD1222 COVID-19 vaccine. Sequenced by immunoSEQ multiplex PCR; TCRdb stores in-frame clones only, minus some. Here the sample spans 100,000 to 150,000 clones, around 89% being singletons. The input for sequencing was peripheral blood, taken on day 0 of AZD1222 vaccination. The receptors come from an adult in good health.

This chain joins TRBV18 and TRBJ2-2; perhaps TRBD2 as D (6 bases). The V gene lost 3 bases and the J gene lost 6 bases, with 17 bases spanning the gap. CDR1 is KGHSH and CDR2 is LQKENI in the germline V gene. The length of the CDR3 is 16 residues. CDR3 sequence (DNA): TGTGCCAGCTCACCGTCCAGGGAGGTAGGCGCCGGGGAGCTGTTTTTT. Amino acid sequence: CASSPSREVGAGELFF.

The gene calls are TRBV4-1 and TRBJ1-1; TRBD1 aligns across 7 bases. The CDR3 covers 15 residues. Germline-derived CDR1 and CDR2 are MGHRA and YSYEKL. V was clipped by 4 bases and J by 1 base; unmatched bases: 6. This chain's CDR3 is CASSRVQGTNTEAFF. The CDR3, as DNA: TGCGCCAGCAGCCGGGTACAGGGGACGAACACTGAAGCTTTCTTT.

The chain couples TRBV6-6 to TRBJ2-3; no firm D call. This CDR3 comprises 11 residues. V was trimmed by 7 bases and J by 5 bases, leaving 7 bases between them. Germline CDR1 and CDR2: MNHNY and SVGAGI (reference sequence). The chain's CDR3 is CASIKGDTQYF. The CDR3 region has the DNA TGTGCCAGCATCAAGGGAGATACGCAGTATTTT.

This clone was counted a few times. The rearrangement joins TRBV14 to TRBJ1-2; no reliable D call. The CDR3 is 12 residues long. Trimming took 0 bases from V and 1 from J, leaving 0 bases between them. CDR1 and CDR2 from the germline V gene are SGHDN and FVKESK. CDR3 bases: TGTGCCAGCAGCCAAGATAACTATGGCTACACCTTC. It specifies CASSQDNYGYTF. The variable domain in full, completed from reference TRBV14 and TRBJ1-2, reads EAGVTQFPSHSVIEKGQTVTLRCDPISGHDNLYWYRRVMGKEIKFLLHFVKESKQDESGMPNNRFLAERTGGTYSTLKVQPAELEDSGVYFCASSQDNYGYTFGSGTRLTVV.

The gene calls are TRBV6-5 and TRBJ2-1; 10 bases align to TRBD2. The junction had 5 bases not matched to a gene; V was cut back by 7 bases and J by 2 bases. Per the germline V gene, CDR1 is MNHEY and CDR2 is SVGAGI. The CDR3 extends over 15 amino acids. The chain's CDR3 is CASTLAGGPYNEQFF. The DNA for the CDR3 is TGTGCCAGCACCTTAGCGGGGGGCCCCTACAATGAGCAGTTCTTC.

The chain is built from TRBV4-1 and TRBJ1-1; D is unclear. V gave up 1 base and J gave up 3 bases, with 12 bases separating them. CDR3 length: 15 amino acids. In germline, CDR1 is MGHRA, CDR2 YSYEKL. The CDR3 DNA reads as TGCGCCAGCAGCCAAGTGGGTGGTACGGACACTGAAGCTTTCTTT. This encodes CASSQVGGTDTEAFF.

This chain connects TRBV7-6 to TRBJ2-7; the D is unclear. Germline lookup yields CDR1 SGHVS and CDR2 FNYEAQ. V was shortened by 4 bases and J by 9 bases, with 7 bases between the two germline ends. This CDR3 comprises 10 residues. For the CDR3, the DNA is TGTGCCAGCAGCTGCGTGGTGCAGTACTTC. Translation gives CASSCVVQYF.

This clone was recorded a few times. CDR3 nucleotides: TGTGCCAGCAGCTCAAATTCCGGGCAGGTCTGGGGCTACACCTTC. Translation: CASSSNSGQVWGYTF. The chain uses TRBV7-9 and TRBJ1-2; D gene uncertain. Germline CDR1 and CDR2: SEHNR and FQNEAQ (reference sequence). Trimming removed 4 bases at V and 8 bases at J, with 20 bases between. The CDR3 length is 15 residues. Based on the CDR3 plus reference TRBV7-9 and TRBJ1-2, the full variable domain is DTGVSQNPRHKITKRGQNVTFRCDPISEHNRLYWYRQTLGQGPEFLTYFQNEAQLEKSRLLSDRFSAERPKGSFSTLEIQRTEQGDSAMYLCASSSNSGQVWGYTFGSGTRLTVV.

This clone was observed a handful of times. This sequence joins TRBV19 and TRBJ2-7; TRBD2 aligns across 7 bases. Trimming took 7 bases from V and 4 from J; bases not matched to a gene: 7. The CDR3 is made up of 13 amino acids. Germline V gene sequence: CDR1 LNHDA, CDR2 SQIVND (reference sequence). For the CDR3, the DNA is TGTGCCAGTAAAGGCGGGGGAAGGTACGAGCAGTACTTC. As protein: CASKGGGRYEQYF.

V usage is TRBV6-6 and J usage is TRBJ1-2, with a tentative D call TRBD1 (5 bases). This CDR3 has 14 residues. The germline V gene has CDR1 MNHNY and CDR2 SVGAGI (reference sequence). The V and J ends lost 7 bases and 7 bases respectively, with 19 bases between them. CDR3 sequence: CASTSGTAGVGYTF. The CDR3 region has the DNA TGTGCCAGCACCTCTGGGACGGCGGGGGTTGGCTACACCTTC.

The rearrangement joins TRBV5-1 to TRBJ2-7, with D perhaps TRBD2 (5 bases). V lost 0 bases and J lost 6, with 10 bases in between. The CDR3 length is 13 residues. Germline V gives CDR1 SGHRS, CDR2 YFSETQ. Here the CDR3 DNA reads TGCGCCAGCAGCTTGGCTTCTCGGGGCGAGCAGTACTTC. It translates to CASSLASRGEQYF.

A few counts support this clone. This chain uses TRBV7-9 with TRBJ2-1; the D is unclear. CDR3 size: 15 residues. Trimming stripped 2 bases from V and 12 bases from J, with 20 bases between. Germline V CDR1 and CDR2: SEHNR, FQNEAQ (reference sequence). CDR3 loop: CASSLLSQAAHGQFF. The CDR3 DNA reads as TGTGCCAGCAGCTTACTAAGCCAGGCCGCCCATGGGCAGTTCTTC.

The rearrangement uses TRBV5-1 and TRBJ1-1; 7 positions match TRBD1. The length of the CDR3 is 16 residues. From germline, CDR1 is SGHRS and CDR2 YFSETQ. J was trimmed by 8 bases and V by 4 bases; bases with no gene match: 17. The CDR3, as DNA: TGCGCCAGCAGCCTTAACAGGGGAGCGGGGGTCGAGGAAGCTTTCTTT. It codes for CASSLNRGAGVEEAFF.

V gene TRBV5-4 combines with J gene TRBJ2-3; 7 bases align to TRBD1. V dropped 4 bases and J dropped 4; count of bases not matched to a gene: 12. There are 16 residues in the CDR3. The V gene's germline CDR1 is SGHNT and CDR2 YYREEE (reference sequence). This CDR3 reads CASSPSQGISADTQYF. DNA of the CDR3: TGTGCCAGCAGCCCATCACAGGGGATAAGCGCAGATACGCAGTATTTT.

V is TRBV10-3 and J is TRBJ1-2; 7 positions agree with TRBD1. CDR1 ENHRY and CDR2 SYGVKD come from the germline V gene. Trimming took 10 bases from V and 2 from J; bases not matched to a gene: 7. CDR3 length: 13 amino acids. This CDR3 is CATGGQINYGYTF. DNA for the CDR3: TGTGCCACAGGGGGACAGATCAACTATGGCTACACCTTC.

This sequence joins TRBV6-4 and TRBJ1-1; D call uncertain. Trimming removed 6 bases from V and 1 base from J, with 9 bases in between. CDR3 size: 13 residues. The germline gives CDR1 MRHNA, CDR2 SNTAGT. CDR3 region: CASSAERNTEAFF. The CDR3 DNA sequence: TGTGCCAGCAGCGCTGAGAGGAACACTGAAGCTTTCTTT.